The entry below describes one T cell receptor beta chain. Its antigen remains unknown. This sample was taken from a study of cytomegalovirus exposure and HLA in healthy donors. Notes on the study in general: Cytomegalovirus-associated status was assigned to about 160 TCR beta chains. Analysis was carried out at a later point, and it linked a missense DCLRE1C variant to TCR beta V- and J-gene trimming.

The study ran its PCR with 60 Vbeta and 13 Jbeta primers. Assay: immunoSEQ multiplex PCR; the TCRdb copy retains only in-frame clones and omits some. The repertoire holds roughly 180,000 clones, with nearly 80% as singletons. This TCR derives from a female donor in good health and CMV-seronegative. Sequencing was done on a sample of PBMCs.

This CDR3 is CASSVNPSVTSGNTIYF. As DNA, the CDR3 is TGTGCCAGCAGCGTTAATCCATCTGTGACTTCTGGAAACACCATATATTTT. This sequence joins TRBV9 and TRBJ1-3; D is undetermined. The CDR3 runs 17 residues. The germline V gene has CDR1 SGDLS and CDR2 YYNGEE. Trimming pared 2 bases from V and 1 base from J, leaving 16 bases between.